The entry below describes one T cell receptor beta chain. The antigen remains undetermined. This sample is part of a study of identical twins. Study-wide points: Out-of-frame alpha sequences common to twins exhibited a surplus of low generation probability. While abundant cord blood beta clonotypes carried fewer insertions, memory repertoires showed no such pattern.

The authors used template switching to add a universal primer site and gave cDNA unique molecular identifiers. TCRdb used MiXCR to reprocess the 5' RACE reads, holding one entry per CDR3 protein. The table lists 570,000 or so distinct CDR3 sequences, roughly 9.9% of them singletons. Germline V CDR1 and CDR2: LNHNV, YYDKDF (reference sequence). The CDR3 loop spans 16 amino acids. Losses at the gene ends were 5 bases for V and 2 bases for J; bases not matched to a gene: 11. These data were also reused for a study on yellow fever vaccine responses in identical twins.

V usage is TRBV15 and J usage is TRBJ2-7, with 8 bases that match TRBD2. The receptor comes from a woman younger than 35 in good health. Source material: PBMCs. CDR3 residues: CATSSRGREVPYEQYF. CDR3 sequence (DNA): TGTGCCACCAGCTCTCGAGGGCGGGAGGTCCCCTACGAGCAGTACTTC.